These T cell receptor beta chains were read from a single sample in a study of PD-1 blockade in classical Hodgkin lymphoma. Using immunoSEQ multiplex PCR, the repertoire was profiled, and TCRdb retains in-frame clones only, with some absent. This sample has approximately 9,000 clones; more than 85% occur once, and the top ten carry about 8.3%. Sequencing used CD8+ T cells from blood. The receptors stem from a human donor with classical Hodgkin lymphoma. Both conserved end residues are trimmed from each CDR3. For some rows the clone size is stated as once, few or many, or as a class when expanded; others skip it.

cdr3_aa: ASSPRGTGDSAAF
v_call: TRBV19
clone_size: .

cdr3_aa: ASSPKQGMNTEAF
v_call: TRBV4-1
clone_size: .

cdr3_aa: ASSLVSGAKDGYT
v_call: TRBV11-2
clone_size: .

cdr3_aa: ARSTLDRGLGEKLF
v_call: TRBV5-3
clone_size: once

cdr3_aa: ASSGLSSYNSPLH
v_call: TRBV6-5
clone_size: .

cdr3_aa: ASGPGGLTAYEQY
v_call: TRBV19
clone_size: .

cdr3_aa: ASSSSGPPYNEQF
v_call: TRBV7-2
clone_size: .

cdr3_aa: ASSSRLSYEQY
v_call: TRBV2
clone_size: .

cdr3_aa: ASSSWDVDRRNTIY
v_call: TRBV11-2
clone_size: .

cdr3_aa: AWRGPYQTSNTDTQY
v_call: TRBV30
clone_size: .

cdr3_aa: ASSLSHEQF
v_call: TRBV7-9
clone_size: .

cdr3_aa: ASSYSNQGAVYEQY
v_call: TRBV6-6
clone_size: .

cdr3_aa: ASSYQTQGYNEQF
v_call: TRBV13
clone_size: .

cdr3_aa: ASSLYGGEGAGELF
v_call: TRBV5-1
clone_size: .

cdr3_aa: ASSQEYGGGAYEQY
v_call: TRBV4-2
clone_size: .

cdr3_aa: ASSQGWTGSGPQH
v_call: TRBV4-1
clone_size: .

cdr3_aa: ASSVRGGAYNEQF
v_call: TRBV9
clone_size: .

cdr3_aa: ASSFWSVGGQNIQY
v_call: TRBV11-2
clone_size: .

cdr3_aa: ASSYSPDRSKDTQY
v_call: TRBV6-6
clone_size: .

cdr3_aa: ASSLPTGGAIYGYT
v_call: TRBV5-4
clone_size: .

cdr3_aa: ASSGGTESYNEQF
v_call: TRBV10-1
clone_size: once

cdr3_aa: AWSVGAGETQY
v_call: TRBV30
clone_size: .